This T cell receptor (beta chain) was identified during a study of T-cell reconstitution after alpha-beta-depleted transplantation in children. Study conclusions and caveats: Expanded clones from the graft, numbering several hundred, reportedly supplied alpha-beta T cells about two months after transplant.

Points on this clonotype: Its antigen is currently unknown. Mismatch with germline at one junction end may stem from a read error.

TCRbeta library construction was performed incorporating unique molecular identifiers. From the PCR reads, TCRdb called clonotypes with MiXCR, one entry per CDR3 protein. The table includes about 510,000 distinct CDR3 sequences, 9.5% to 12% detected once. CDR1 and CDR2 from the germline V gene are SGHRS and YFSETQ. This CDR3 has 11 residues. The clonotype originates from a female patient aged 2-9 years who had a stem cell transplant for aplastic anemia, so the T cells may come from the graft donor. Material: PBMCs, mostly from graft donor cells, obtained 180 days after TCRalphabeta/CD19-depleted stem cell transplant. V gene TRBV5-1 combines with J gene TRBJ1-2; D might be TRBD1 (6 bases). CDR3 region: CASSGGGGTVF. The DNA of the CDR3 is TGCGCCAGCAGCGGTGGGGGGGGCACCGTCTTC.